This T cell receptor (beta chain) was recorded in a study of CD8 T cells in Susac syndrome. Reverse transcription of about 0.45 to 1 ug RNA used random hexamers. TCRdb called the immunoSEQ multiplex PCR reads again in MiXCR, with one record for every CDR3 protein. The sample consists of about 300,000 distinct CDR3 sequences, 75% to 85% of them appearing once. The multiple sclerosis control group comprised treatment-naive patients with stable or active relapsing-remitting disease. Isolation of CD8+ and CD4+ T cells was performed negatively, whereas enrichment of TEMRA cells was done by FACS. This CDR3 comprises 13 residues. Trimming pared 0 bases from V and 6 bases from J, leaving 5 bases between. Germline lookup yields CDR1 KGHDR and CDR2 SFDVKD.

This TCR was recovered from a human donor with multiple sclerosis. The sample consisted of CD8+ T cells from PBMCs. The chain recombines TRBV24-1 with TRBJ1-5, with D unclear. The CDR3 sequence is CATSDLRAQPQHF. The CDR3 DNA sequence: TGTGCCACCAGTGATTTGCGTGCTCAGCCCCAGCATTTT.